The 3 T cell receptor beta chains below come from one sample, sequenced in a study of CD8+CD57+ T cells in acquired aplastic anemia. TCR beta VDJ and CDR3 profiles were obtained from a genomic DNA template. In TCRdb, the reads were re-called with MiXCR into one record per CDR3 protein. The sample shows around 180,000 distinct CDR3 sequences, 60% to 70% of them seen only once. Material: sorted CD4+, CD8+, or CD8+CD57+ T cells (not recorded which) from PBMCs. The receptors come from a human donor in good health.

The chain has TRBV24-1 and TRBJ1-5; maybe TRBD1 (5 bases). Germline CDR1 is KGHDR and CDR2 is SFDVKD. V was clipped by 4 bases and J by 4 bases, with 13 bases between them. This CDR3 is built from 15 residues. The CDR3 region is CATSEGRVGNQPQHF. The CDR3 coding sequence is TGTGCCACCAGTGAGGGCAGGGTGGGGAATCAGCCCCAGCATTTT.

This clonotype has only one observation. The chain recombines TRBV20-1 with TRBJ1-5; D is undetermined. In germline, CDR1 is DFQATT, CDR2 SNEGSKA (reference sequence). The V end lost 5 bases, the J end lost 2 bases, and 13 bases lay between the germline ends. The CDR3 has 14 residues. Here the CDR3 reads CSAPYPGGNQPQHF. The CDR3 DNA is TGCAGTGCTCCATACCCGGGTGGCAATCAGCCCCAGCATTTT.

The DNA for the CDR3 is TGTGCCAGCAGCCTAGTGACGGGAAACTCCTACGAGCAGTACTTC. Its translation is CASSLVTGNSYEQYF. This sequence joins TRBV7-2 and TRBJ2-7; D may be TRBD2 (5 bases). Trimming removed 5 bases at V and 0 bases at J, with 14 bases between. Per the germline V gene, CDR1 is SGHTA and CDR2 is FQGNSA. CDR3 length: 15 amino acids.